These 28 T cell receptor beta chains originate from one sample sequenced in a study of T cell responses to AZD1222 COVID-19 vaccine (dated by TCRdb to the early 2020s). Receptor libraries were prepared by the immunoSEQ multiplex PCR assay. TCRdb re-hosts the immuneACCESS table, in-frame sequences only. Its copies lack some clones; in the studies checked, an unresolved V gene accounts for under half of them, and the cause for the rest is not known. Counted in this sample were about 150,000 clones; roughly nine tenths of them appeared once. The ten largest account for around 5% of the sample. What this sample's time point label stands for: baseline before first vaccination. The source was peripheral blood, collected on day 0 of AZD1222 vaccination. The receptors here all came from an adult in good health.

The chain's CDR3 is CASSLGGRGYTF. CDR3 sequence (DNA): TGTGCCAGCAGCTTAGGGGGCCGGGGCTACACCTTC. J is TRBJ1-2 and V is TRBV11-3, with D perhaps TRBD1 (5 bases). The V gene's germline CDR1 is SGHNT and CDR2 YENEEA. This CDR3 has 12 residues. V was trimmed by 1 base and J by 8 bases, leaving 8 bases between them.

The rearrangement joins TRBV5-1 to TRBJ1-2; D possibly corresponds to TRBD1 (6 bases). Trimming pared 1 base from V and 8 bases from J, leaving 9 bases between. This CDR3 is built from 12 residues. Per the germline V gene, CDR1 is SGHRS and CDR2 is YFSETQ. This CDR3 is CASSLRGAGYTF. DNA of the CDR3: TGCGCCAGCAGCTTGAGGGGGGCAGGCTACACCTTC.

This clone was detected only once. The chain's CDR3 is CASSFVDRATRGYTF. The CDR3 DNA sequence: TGTGCCAGCAGTTTCGTCGACAGGGCGACTAGGGGCTACACCTTC. The chain joins TRBV27 to TRBJ1-2; 7 nucleotides agree with TRBD1. With 3 bases clipped from V and 8 bases from J, the junction kept 12 bases outside the gene matches. Germline V gives CDR1 MNHEY, CDR2 SMNVEV (reference sequence). The CDR3 is 15 residues long.

V and J are TRBV7-3 and TRBJ2-1, with TRBD2 identical over 8 bases. V gave up 5 bases and J gave up 6 bases; unmatched junction bases: 9. Germline V gene sequence: CDR1 SGHTA, CDR2 FQGTGA. The CDR3 has 15 residues. The CDR3 sequence is CASSQNGRAINEQFF. CDR3 DNA sequence: TGTGCCAGCAGCCAAAACGGGAGGGCCATCAATGAGCAGTTCTTC.

This clone was counted many times. The rearrangement uses TRBV29-1 and TRBJ1-1; a weak D match, TRBD1 (5 bases). The CDR3 contains 13 residues. The germline V gene encodes CDR1 SQVTM and CDR2 ANQGSEA. V was shortened by 7 bases and J by 0 bases, with 12 bases between the two germline ends. CDR3 protein: CSASGGVNTEAFF. The CDR3 DNA sequence: TGCAGCGCATCTGGGGGGGTGAACACTGAAGCTTTCTTT.

The chain has TRBV5-6 and TRBJ2-1; 8 bases are shared with TRBD2. V shed 0 bases and J 2 bases; nucleotides not matched to a gene: 7. The germline gives CDR1 SGHDT, CDR2 YYEEEE. The CDR3 is 17 amino acids. CDR3 loop: CASSLGLLAAPYNEQFF. The CDR3, as DNA: TGTGCCAGCAGCTTGGGCTTACTAGCGGCCCCCTACAATGAGCAGTTCTTC.

The CDR3, as DNA: TGTGCCAGCAGTGAAGGGTCTCCTAATGAAAAACTGTTTTTT. This translates into CASSEGSPNEKLFF. The chain is built from TRBV28 and TRBJ1-4; D is ambiguous. V was pared by 5 bases and J by 3 bases, with 10 bases between. The CDR3 contains 14 residues. In germline, CDR1 is MDHEN, CDR2 SYDVKM.

This clone was found a few times. V and J are TRBV28 and TRBJ1-3; tentative D call: TRBD1 (5 bases). V shed 6 bases and J shed 1 base, with 22 bases lying between them. The CDR3 extends over 18 amino acids. CDR1 and CDR2 (germline): MDHEN, SYDVKM. The chain's CDR3 is CASSQTVRQRGSGNTIYF. As DNA, the CDR3 is TGTGCCAGCAGCCAAACGGTCAGGCAAAGGGGATCTGGAAACACCATATATTTT.

The chain is built from TRBV21-1 and TRBJ2-1; the D call in the table, TRBD1, was not verified against the DNA. TRBV21-1 is shown as a pseudogene. CDR3 length equals 15 residues. The CDR3 DNA follows: TGTGCCAGTCAGGGGCCCCCCAACAAGGTGTATGAGCAGTTCTTC. It yields the protein CASQGPPNKVYEQFF.

The chain joins TRBV7-3 to TRBJ2-3; 7 bases are a match to TRBD1. CDR1 SGHTA and CDR2 FQGTGA come from the germline V gene. This CDR3 region has 15 residues. Trimming removed 5 bases from V and 3 bases from J; junction bases left unmatched: 8. The CDR3 spells CASSPDRVATDTQYF. The CDR3 nucleotides are TGTGCCAGCAGCCCCGACAGGGTGGCAACAGATACGCAGTATTTT.

The chain uses TRBV9 and TRBJ2-2; TRBD2 matches at 13 bases. The CDR3 sequence is 16 residues long. In germline, CDR1 is SGDLS, CDR2 YYNGEE. V dropped 6 bases and J dropped 6; count of bases not matched to a gene: 8. The CDR3 DNA follows: TGTGCCAGCACCCCCTCCGGACTAGCGGGGGCCGGGGAGCTGTTTTTT. Residues: CASTPSGLAGAGELFF.

The chain couples TRBV5-4 to TRBJ2-1; 11 nucleotides line up with TRBD2. CDR1 and CDR2 from the germline V gene are SGHNT and YYREEE (reference sequence). CDR3 length: 15 residues. Trimming removed 3 bases from V and 6 bases from J; junction bases left unmatched: 5. Here the CDR3 DNA reads TGTGCCAGCAGCTACCCGGGACTAGCGGCCAATGAGCAGTTCTTC. Residues: CASSYPGLAANEQFF.

The sample holds one count of this clone. This CDR3 reads CASSNRDHTGELFF. The CDR3 nucleotides are TGTGCCAGCAGCAACCGGGACCACACCGGGGAGCTGTTTTTT. The rearrangement uses TRBV6-2 or TRBV6-3 and TRBJ2-2; TRBD1 or TRBD2 may be the D gene (5 bases each). Looked up from germline, CDR1 is MNHEY and CDR2 is SVGEGT. This CDR3 region has 14 residues. V was pared by 6 bases and J by 3 bases, with 11 bases between.

The chain uses TRBV19 and TRBJ1-2, with D perhaps TRBD1 (5 bases). The CDR3 runs to 13 residues. Germline V CDR1 and CDR2: LNHDA, SQIVND (reference sequence). The V gene lost 4 bases and the J gene lost 4 bases, with 10 bases spanning the gap. This CDR3 reads CASSSRVLYGYTF. CDR3 nucleotide sequence: TGTGCCAGTAGTAGCAGGGTGCTCTATGGCTACACCTTC.

The CDR3 region is CASSDRPGKFKTSGSYEQYF. In DNA, the CDR3 is TGTGCCAGCAGCGATCGACCAGGGAAGTTTAAAACTAGCGGGAGTTACGAGCAGTACTTC. This rearrangement joins TRBV5-8 to TRBJ2-7; 11 bases match TRBD2. With V trimmed by 4 bases and J by 4 bases, 22 bases remained unmatched. This CDR3 comprises 20 residues. Germline assignment: CDR1 SGHTS and CDR2 YDEGEE.

The rearrangement joins TRBV6-5 to TRBJ1-2; no clear D. V lost 6 bases, J lost 8 bases, and 19 bases lay in between. Germline CDR1 is MNHEY and CDR2 is SVGAGI. CDR3 length equals 14 residues. The CDR3 spells CASSPTRGLRGYTF. The CDR3 bases are TGTGCCAGCAGCCCCACGCGGGGATTGAGGGGCTACACCTTC.

This clone was detected once. Within the sample, other DNA sequences also encode this same CDR3. The J gene is TRBJ1-1, the V gene TRBV18; D is uncertain. The V end was cut by 3 bases, the J end by 0 bases, with 2 bases between. CDR1 and CDR2 (germline): KGHSH, LQKENI. The CDR3 totals 12 residues. The CDR3 bases are TGTGCCAGCTCACCCTTGAACACTGAAGCTTTCTTT. This encodes CASSPLNTEAFF. Variable domain in full (rest from reference TRBV18 and TRBJ1-1): NAGVMQNPRHLVRRRGQEARLRCSPMKGHSHVYWYRQLPEEGLKFMVYLQKENIIDESGMPKERFSAEFPKEGPSILRIQQVVRGDSAAYFCASSPLNTEAFFGQGTRLTVV.

The genes are TRBV10-1 and TRBJ2-7, with TRBD2 as a possible D gene (6 bases). CDR3 size: 16 residues. CDR1 and CDR2 from the germline V gene are WNHNN and SYGVQD (reference sequence). Trimming removed 2 bases at V and 0 bases at J, with 14 bases between. The CDR3 sequence is CASSEVAELSSYEQYF. The CDR3 bases are TGCGCCAGCAGTGAGGTAGCGGAGCTAAGCTCCTACGAGCAGTACTTC.

The rearrangement joins TRBV2 to TRBJ2-7; a weak D match, TRBD2 (5 bases). This CDR3 is 12 amino acids long. Deletions cut 4 bases from V and 5 bases from J, with 9 bases between. Germline V lookup: CDR1 SNHLY, CDR2 FYNNEI. CDR3 DNA sequence: TGTGCCAGCAGTGGATCCGGGAACGAGCAGTACTTC. It encodes CASSGSGNEQYF. The full variable domain, in which reference TRBV2 and TRBJ2-7 provide the parts outside the CDR3, is EPEVTQTPSHQVTQMGQEVILRCVPISNHLYFYWYRQILGQKVEFLVSFYNNEISEKSEIFDDQFSVERPDGSNFTLKIRSTKLEDSAMYFCASSGSGNEQYFGPGTRLTVT.

The V and J genes are TRBV6-5 and TRBJ1-6; D is uncertain. V was shortened by 2 bases and J by 11 bases, with 13 bases between the two germline ends. The V gene's germline CDR1 is MNHEY and CDR2 SVGAGI. The CDR3 runs to 14 residues. This chain's CDR3 is CASSYPGLDAPLHF. In DNA, the CDR3 is TGTGCCAGCAGTTACCCCGGACTCGACGCACCCCTCCACTTT.

The chain recombines TRBV7-2 with TRBJ1-6; D is uncertain. Trimming removed 4 bases at V and 6 bases at J, with 10 bases between. The CDR3 extends over 14 amino acids. The germline V gene encodes CDR1 SGHTA and CDR2 FQGNSA. CDR3 DNA: TGTGCCAGCAGCTCGCGACAACTTAATTCACCCCTCCACTTT. Protein: CASSSRQLNSPLHF.

V gene TRBV19 combines with J gene TRBJ1-2; a weak D match, TRBD1 (5 bases). CDR3 length equals 13 residues. Trimming stripped 4 bases from V and 6 bases from J, with 12 bases between. Germline-derived CDR1 and CDR2 are LNHDA and SQIVND (reference sequence). The CDR3 DNA reads as TGTGCCAGTAGTACCGGACATGGGGATGGCTACACCTTC. This sequence encodes CASSTGHGDGYTF.

V is TRBV7-3 and J is TRBJ2-5, with D perhaps matching TRBD1 (5 bases). V was clipped by 5 bases and J by 1 base, with 11 bases between them. This CDR3 spans 14 amino acids. Germline loops: CDR1 SGHTA, CDR2 FQGTGA. This CDR3 is CASSRQSAQETQYF. CDR3 DNA sequence: TGTGCCAGCAGCCGACAGTCAGCCCAAGAGACCCAGTACTTC.

This clone was seen a few times. The V call is TRBV19, the J call TRBJ2-5, with D possibly TRBD2 on 8 matching bases. The CDR3 is made up of 16 amino acids. Germline V lookup: CDR1 LNHDA, CDR2 SQIVND (reference sequence). V lost 4 bases and J 1 base, leaving 16 bases between the germline ends. CDR3 protein: CASSKGASGSQETQYF. CDR3 sequence (DNA): TGTGCCAGTAGTAAGGGGGCCAGCGGGAGCCAAGAGACCCAGTACTTC.

A single count supports this clone. J is TRBJ2-3 and V is TRBV7-2; 10 nucleotides align to TRBD1. Germline V lookup: CDR1 SGHTA, CDR2 FQGNSA. V was clipped by 4 bases and J by 13 bases; unmatched bases: 11. This CDR3 spans 14 amino acids. The CDR3 protein is CASSSTPGTGEEYF. CDR3 bases: TGTGCCAGCAGCTCGACCCCCGGGACAGGGGAGGAGTATTTT. The variable domain in full, completed from reference TRBV7-2 and TRBJ2-3, reads GAGVSQSPSNKVTEKGKDVELRCDPISGHTALYWYRQSLGQGLEFLIYFQGNSAPDKSGLPSDRFSAERTGGSVSTLTIQRTQQEDSAVYLCASSSTPGTGEEYFGPGTRLTVL.

The chain's CDR3 is CASSSRRQNYGYTF. The CDR3, as DNA: TGTGCCAGCAGCTCGAGAAGGCAGAACTATGGCTACACCTTC. This chain uses TRBV7-2 with TRBJ1-2; no definite D call. CDR1 and CDR2 (germline): SGHTA, FQGNSA. Deletions cut 4 bases from V and 2 bases from J, with 11 bases between. This CDR3 region has 14 residues.

The rearrangement links TRBV7-6 to TRBJ2-7; D assignment may be TRBD1 or TRBD2 (5 bases each). The CDR3 extends over 15 amino acids. V was cut by 2 bases and J by 4 bases, with 15 bases left in between. The germline gives CDR1 SGHVS, CDR2 FNYEAQ. The CDR3: CASSLSGGHYYEQYF. The CDR3 DNA sequence: TGTGCCAGCAGCTTAAGCGGCGGACATTATTACGAGCAGTACTTC.

This clone rates as medium-sized. J is TRBJ2-2 and V is TRBV4-2; TRBD2 matches at 8 bases. CDR3 length equals 16 residues. The V gene end was trimmed by 0 bases and the J gene end by 4 bases; junction bases not matched to a gene: 4. The germline V gene has CDR1 LGHNA and CDR2 YNFKEQ. The CDR3 DNA reads as TGTGCCAGCAGCCAAGATCCCAGCGGGGGCACCGGGGAGCTGTTTTTT. Amino acid sequence: CASSQDPSGGTGELFF.